This is a list of T cell receptor beta chains from one sample in a study of identifying expanded T cells in peripheral blood. Produced via immunoSEQ multiplex PCR; TCRdb's table is partial and in-frame only. Among over 100,000 clones listed, about 88% were seen once. The sequencing input was blood. The receptors originated from a person between 18 and 75 years old in good health. Each CDR3 is given with its conserved first and last residue. The order of the fields is D gene, V gene, J gene, clone size, CDR3 DNA, CDR3 protein. A D gene is named only where the DNA matches it firmly. Clone size, where shown, is once, few, many, or a class for clones that have expanded.

d_call: TRBD1
v_call: TRBV7-9
j_call: TRBJ2-3
clone_size: NA
cdr3_nt: TGTGCCAGCAGCTTAGGACAGGGGGATACGCAGTATTTT
cdr3_aa: CASSLGQGDTQYF

d_call: TRBD2
v_call: TRBV5-6
j_call: TRBJ2-7
clone_size: NA
cdr3_nt: TGTGCCAGCAGCTTGGTTTCGGCGGGAGGGCTGAACGAGCAGTACTTC
cdr3_aa: CASSLVSAGGLNEQYF

d_call: TRBD1
v_call: TRBV9
j_call: TRBJ1-5
clone_size: NA
cdr3_nt: TGTGCCAGCAGCGTAGGTAACTCTGGGGACAGGGGAATTTGCAATCAGCCCCAGCATTTT
cdr3_aa: CASSVGNSGDRGICNQPQHF

d_call: NA
v_call: TRBV14
j_call: TRBJ1-2
clone_size: few
cdr3_nt: TGTGCCAGCAGCCTTGGGGCAGCCTATGGCTACACCTTC
cdr3_aa: CASSLGAAYGYTF

d_call: TRBD1
v_call: TRBV29-1
j_call: TRBJ2-1
clone_size: NA
cdr3_nt: TGCAGCGTGGGACAGGGGCTTGGAGAGCAGTTCTTC
cdr3_aa: CSVGQGLGEQFF

d_call: TRBD2
v_call: TRBV6-6
j_call: TRBJ2-5
clone_size: once
cdr3_nt: TGTGCCACCCGACCAGCGGGGGGAGGAGAGACCCAGTACTTC
cdr3_aa: CATRPAGGGETQYF

d_call: TRBD1
v_call: TRBV28
j_call: TRBJ1-2
clone_size: NA
cdr3_nt: TGTGCCAGCAGATATCGACAGGGGGTCTATGGCTACACCTTC
cdr3_aa: CASRYRQGVYGYTF

d_call: NA
v_call: TRBV7-9
j_call: TRBJ1-2
clone_size: NA
cdr3_nt: TGTGCCAGCAGCGCACTCGGGCCAGGGTCCGGCTACACCTTC
cdr3_aa: CASSALGPGSGYTF

d_call: NA
v_call: TRBV7-9
j_call: TRBJ2-3
clone_size: NA
cdr3_nt: TGTGCCAGCAGCTTAGGGGTCAGCACAGATACGCAGTATTTT
cdr3_aa: CASSLGVSTDTQYF

d_call: NA
v_call: TRBV21-1
j_call: TRBJ2-1
clone_size: NA
cdr3_nt: TGTGCCAGCAACGGGACCTCCTACAATGAGCAGTTCTTC
cdr3_aa: CASNGTSYNEQFF

d_call: TRBD2
v_call: TRBV10-2
j_call: TRBJ2-7
clone_size: NA
cdr3_nt: TGCGCCAGCAGAGGTAGCGGGGTCCCCTACGAGCAGTACTTC
cdr3_aa: CASRGSGVPYEQYF

d_call: NA
v_call: TRBV7-2
j_call: TRBJ2-7
clone_size: few
cdr3_nt: TGTGCCAGCAGCTTTTCAGGTACCTACGAGCAGTACTTC
cdr3_aa: CASSFSGTYEQYF

d_call: NA
v_call: TRBV11-2
j_call: TRBJ1-5
clone_size: once
cdr3_nt: TGTGCCAGCAGCCACAGGGATCAGCCCCAGCATTTT
cdr3_aa: CASSHRDQPQHF

d_call: TRBD2
v_call: TRBV6-1
j_call: TRBJ2-2
clone_size: NA
cdr3_nt: TGTGCCACCCACCAGATAGCGGGAGTATCAGGGGAGCTGTTTTTT
cdr3_aa: CATHQIAGVSGELFF

d_call: NA
v_call: TRBV10-2
j_call: TRBJ2-6
clone_size: NA
cdr3_nt: TGCGCCAGCCAACAGGGTACCTCTGGGGCCAACGTCCTGACTTTC
cdr3_aa: CASQQGTSGANVLTF